The present T cell receptor beta chain was sequenced within a study of CD8+ T cells in alopecia areata. Findings and limits, study-wide: Normal scalp showed lower clonality than lesional scalp, especially alopecia totalis/universalis.

In this sample, this clone turned up once. The antigen is undetermined. As part of sample collection, lesional scalp punch biopsies and peripheral blood were taken from alopecia areata patients. CDR3 length: 15 amino acids. CDR1 and CDR2 from the germline V gene are MNHEY and SVGAGI. The trim removed 7 bases at V and 2 bases at J, leaving 6 bases unmatched. Reverse transcription of extracted RNA yielded cDNA, which provided the sequencing template. TCRdb's copy holds only in-frame clones and misses some; the assay was immunoSEQ multiplex PCR. The sample contains 30,000 to 40,000 clones, 65% to 80% of which appear only once.

Sequenced material: NKG2D-low CD8+ T cells sorted from blood. This TCR derives from a human donor with alopecia areata. The chain links TRBV6-5 to TRBJ1-3; 9 bases are a match to TRBD1. CDR3: CASTHTGGPGNTIYF. The CDR3 bases are TGTGCCAGCACCCACACAGGGGGCCCTGGAAACACCATATATTTT.